This TCR beta chain originates from a study of radiation and T cells in renal cell carcinoma. Generated by immunoSEQ multiplex PCR, the TCRdb table keeps only in-frame clones and is missing some. The table includes tens of thousands of clones, around 86% detected once. Trimming took 6 bases from V and 7 from J; bases not matched to a gene: 14. The CDR3 length is 15 residues. CDR1 MNHNS and CDR2 SASEGT come from the germline V gene. Stated time point: blood 2 weeks post-SBRT. The sample's treatment: 15 Gy SBRT to primary tumor, nephrectomy 4 weeks later. The tumor was a clear cell renal cell carcinoma. The sample consisted of blood, taken from a patient whose treatment included radiotherapy and nephrectomy. This chain uses TRBV6-1 with TRBJ1-1; 7 bases are shared with TRBD1. This receptor was taken from a woman between 45 and 60 years old with renal cell carcinoma. CDR3 region: CASRGGAGGSLEAFF. Written as DNA, the CDR3 is TGTGCCAGCAGAGGAGGGGCAGGGGGGTCCCTTGAAGCTTTCTTT.